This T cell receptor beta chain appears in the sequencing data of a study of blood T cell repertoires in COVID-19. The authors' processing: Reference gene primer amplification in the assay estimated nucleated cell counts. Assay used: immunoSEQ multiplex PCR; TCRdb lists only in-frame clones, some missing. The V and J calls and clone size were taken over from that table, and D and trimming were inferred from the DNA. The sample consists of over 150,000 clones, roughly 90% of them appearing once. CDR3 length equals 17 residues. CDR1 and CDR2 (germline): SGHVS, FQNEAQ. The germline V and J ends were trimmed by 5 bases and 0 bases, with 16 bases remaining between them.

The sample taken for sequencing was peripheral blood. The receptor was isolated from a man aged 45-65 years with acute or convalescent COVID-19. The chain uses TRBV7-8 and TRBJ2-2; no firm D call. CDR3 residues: CASSKLGLHANTGELFF. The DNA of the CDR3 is TGTGCCAGCAGCAAGCTAGGCCTACACGCGAACACCGGGGAGCTGTTTTTT.